This TCR beta chain was observed in a study of CD8+ T cells in alopecia areata. General study findings and limits: Across lesional scalp, and particularly alopecia totalis/universalis, clonality surpassed that of normal scalp. Persistence during tofacitinib was seen for many expanded lesional clones in scalp and blood. Under tofacitinib, fewer expanded CD8+ clones appeared among the top 100 scalp clones.

In each case, RNA was isolated and then reverse transcribed into cDNA as the sequencing template. Profiled with immunoSEQ multiplex PCR; TCRdb holds only in-frame clones, not every one. The data hold around 70,000 clones, with 29% observed a single time. Per germline, CDR1 SGHTS and CDR2 YDEGEE. V dropped 0 bases and J dropped 1 base, with 14 bases sitting between them. The CDR3 length is 16 residues. Notes on this clone: What it recognizes is unknown.

This sample's treatment: oral pan-JAK inhibitor, 5-10 mg twice daily. In alopecia areata patients, both lesional scalp punch biopsies and peripheral blood were collected. This clonotype originated in a human donor with alopecia areata. The sequencing used CD8+ T cells sorted from blood, collected at week 4, from a patient treated with tofacitinib. The V and J genes are TRBV5-8 and TRBJ2-7; D might be TRBD2 (5 bases). CDR3 region: CASSLVRVGDSYEQYF. In DNA form, the CDR3 reads TGTGCCAGCAGCTTGGTCCGGGTCGGGGATTCCTACGAGCAGTACTTC.